The 14 T cell receptor beta chains listed next were all sequenced from one sample in a study of cytomegalovirus exposure and HLA in healthy donors. Only in-frame clones appear in the TCRdb table, and some are missing; sequencing was by immunoSEQ multiplex PCR. The sample includes 260,000 or so clones, about nine tenths of them seen just once. Specimen: PBMCs. All receptors come from a woman in her 30s in good health and CMV-seronegative.

V usage is TRBV29-1 and J usage is TRBJ2-7; weak D call: TRBD2 (6 bases). This CDR3 has 14 amino acids. V was trimmed by 4 bases and J by 3 bases, leaving 16 bases between them. Germline CDR1 SQVTM, CDR2 ANQGSEA. The CDR3 reads CSVVGSGANYEQYF. The CDR3 nucleotides are TGCAGCGTTGTTGGTAGCGGAGCTAACTACGAGCAGTACTTC.

The sample holds one count of this clone. CDR3 DNA: TGTGCCAGCAGGGACAGGGGTCGCTACGAGCAGTACTTC. Amino acid sequence: CASRDRGRYEQYF. The V and J genes are TRBV6-1 and TRBJ2-7, with 9 bases lining up with TRBD1. Germline values: CDR1 MNHNS, CDR2 SASEGT. The CDR3 length is 13 residues. Trimming cost V 6 bases and J 3 bases; bases outside gene matches: 3.

The rearrangement uses TRBV6-6 and TRBJ1-1; 7 bases line up with TRBD1. Germline assignment: CDR1 MNHNY and CDR2 SVGAGI (reference sequence). This CDR3 comprises 14 residues. V gave up 6 bases and J gave up 7 bases; unmatched junction bases: 11. This CDR3 is CASSPWEGAFEAFF. In DNA, the CDR3 is TGTGCCAGCAGCCCCTGGGAGGGGGCCTTTGAAGCTTTCTTT.

The chain is built from TRBV4-3 and TRBJ1-1, with unresolved D. CDR3 length: 15 residues. Between the trimmed V and J ends, which lost 6 bases and 0 bases, there was a span of 14 bases. Germline V gene sequence: CDR1 LGHNA, CDR2 YSLEER. The DNA of the CDR3 is TGCGCCAGCAGACACTCAGCTAGAATGAACACTGAAGCTTTCTTT. This encodes CASRHSARMNTEAFF.

The V and J genes are TRBV5-6 and TRBJ1-2, with 7 bases fitting TRBD1. This CDR3 spans 14 amino acids. The V gene end was trimmed by 4 bases and the J gene end by 6 bases; junction bases not matched to a gene: 9. Germline loops: CDR1 SGHDT, CDR2 YYEEEE. In nucleotides, the CDR3 is TGTGCCAGCAGCACAGGACAGGCCGGAAATGGCTACACCTTC. This sequence encodes CASSTGQAGNGYTF.

This chain joins TRBV13 and TRBJ2-1, with D perhaps TRBD1 (6 bases). This CDR3 comprises 15 residues. Germline loops: CDR1 PRHDT, CDR2 FYEKMQ (reference sequence). The V end was cut by 5 bases, the J end by 0 bases, with 11 bases between. CDR3: CASSEQGSSYNEQFF. The CDR3 coding sequence is TGTGCCAGCAGCGAACAGGGTAGCTCCTACAATGAGCAGTTCTTC.

The chain couples TRBV4-2 to TRBJ2-7; no reliable D call. The germline V gene has CDR1 LGHNA and CDR2 YNFKEQ. V shed 1 base and J shed 6 bases, with 13 bases lying between them. The CDR3 consists of 14 residues. The CDR3 DNA sequence: TGTGCCAGCAGCCAAGTCCCCGAGATAGGCGAGCAGTACTTC. Translated: CASSQVPEIGEQYF.

The chain employs TRBV7-2 and TRBJ1-2, with 7 bases lining up with TRBD1. Per germline, CDR1 SGHTA and CDR2 FQGNSA. The CDR3 is 15 residues long. V dropped 5 bases and J dropped 0; count of bases not matched to a gene: 6. The CDR3 loop reads CASSPRGQTNYGYTF. CDR3 DNA: TGTGCCAGCAGCCCCCGGGGACAGACTAACTATGGCTACACCTTC.

This rearrangement joins TRBV5-1 to TRBJ2-2; D unresolved. The CDR3 has 12 residues. V shed 2 bases and J shed 6 bases, with 5 bases lying between them. Germline-derived CDR1 and CDR2 are SGHRS and YFSETQ. The DNA for the CDR3 is TGCGCCAGCAGCTTTCCGGCCGGGGAGCTGTTTTTT. Encoded protein: CASSFPAGELFF.

The gene calls are TRBV6-1 and TRBJ2-1, with unresolved D. The CDR3 totals 15 residues. Trimming took 3 bases from V and 0 from J, leaving 9 bases between them. CDR1 and CDR2 (germline): MNHNS, SASEGT. In nucleotides, the CDR3 is TGTGCCAGCAGTGAGGTTAGCCCCTCCTACAATGAGCAGTTCTTC. Translated: CASSEVSPSYNEQFF.

V is TRBV28 and J is TRBJ2-3; weak D call: TRBD2 (6 bases). Deletions cut 4 bases from V and 3 bases from J, with 8 bases between. This CDR3 is 13 amino acids long. CDR1 and CDR2 from the germline V gene are MDHEN and SYDVKM. CDR3 residues: CASSWRGTDTQYF. The CDR3 coding sequence is TGTGCCAGCAGTTGGCGGGGTACAGATACGCAGTATTTT.

V is TRBV11-2 and J is TRBJ2-1; perhaps TRBD2 as D (6 bases). The CDR3 contains 13 residues. Germline V gene lookup returns CDR1 SGHAT and CDR2 FQNNGV. V lost 6 bases to trimming and J lost 7 bases, with 13 bases between them. CDR3 sequence (DNA): TGTGCCAGCAGTGATAGCGGTACGAATGAGCAGTTCTTC. Protein product: CASSDSGTNEQFF. Supplemented by reference TRBV11-2 and TRBJ2-1, the full variable domain reads EAGVAQSPRYKIIEKRQSVAFWCNPISGHATLYWYQQILGQGPKLLIQFQNNGVVDDSQLPKDRFSAERLKGVDSTLKIQPAKLEDSAVYLCASSDSGTNEQFFGPGTRLTVL.

The chain links TRBV18 to TRBJ2-2; no reliable D call. Trimming removed 3 bases from V and 6 bases from J, with 8 bases in between. Germline V gene sequence: CDR1 KGHSH, CDR2 LQKENI. The CDR3 has 13 residues. DNA of the CDR3: TGTGCCAGCTCACCCCGAGGTCCCGGGGAGCTGTTTTTT. It specifies CASSPRGPGELFF.

CDR3 bases: TGTGCCAGCAGCTTTGACTTTGGGACACTTTCCTACGAGCAGTACTTC. This translates into CASSFDFGTLSYEQYF. The V gene is TRBV5-5, the J gene TRBJ2-7, with D possibly being TRBD1 (6 bases). Germline CDR1 is SGHKS and CDR2 is YYEKEE (reference sequence). V was trimmed by 2 bases and J by 1 base, leaving 16 bases between them. This CDR3 is 16 amino acids long. Using reference TRBV5-5 and TRBJ2-7 for the parts outside the CDR3, the full variable domain is DAGVTQSPTHLIKTRGQQVTLRCSPISGHKSVSWYQQVLGQGPQFIFQYYEKEERGRGNFPDRFSARQFPNYSSELNVNALLLGDSALYLCASSFDFGTLSYEQYFGPGTRLTVT.